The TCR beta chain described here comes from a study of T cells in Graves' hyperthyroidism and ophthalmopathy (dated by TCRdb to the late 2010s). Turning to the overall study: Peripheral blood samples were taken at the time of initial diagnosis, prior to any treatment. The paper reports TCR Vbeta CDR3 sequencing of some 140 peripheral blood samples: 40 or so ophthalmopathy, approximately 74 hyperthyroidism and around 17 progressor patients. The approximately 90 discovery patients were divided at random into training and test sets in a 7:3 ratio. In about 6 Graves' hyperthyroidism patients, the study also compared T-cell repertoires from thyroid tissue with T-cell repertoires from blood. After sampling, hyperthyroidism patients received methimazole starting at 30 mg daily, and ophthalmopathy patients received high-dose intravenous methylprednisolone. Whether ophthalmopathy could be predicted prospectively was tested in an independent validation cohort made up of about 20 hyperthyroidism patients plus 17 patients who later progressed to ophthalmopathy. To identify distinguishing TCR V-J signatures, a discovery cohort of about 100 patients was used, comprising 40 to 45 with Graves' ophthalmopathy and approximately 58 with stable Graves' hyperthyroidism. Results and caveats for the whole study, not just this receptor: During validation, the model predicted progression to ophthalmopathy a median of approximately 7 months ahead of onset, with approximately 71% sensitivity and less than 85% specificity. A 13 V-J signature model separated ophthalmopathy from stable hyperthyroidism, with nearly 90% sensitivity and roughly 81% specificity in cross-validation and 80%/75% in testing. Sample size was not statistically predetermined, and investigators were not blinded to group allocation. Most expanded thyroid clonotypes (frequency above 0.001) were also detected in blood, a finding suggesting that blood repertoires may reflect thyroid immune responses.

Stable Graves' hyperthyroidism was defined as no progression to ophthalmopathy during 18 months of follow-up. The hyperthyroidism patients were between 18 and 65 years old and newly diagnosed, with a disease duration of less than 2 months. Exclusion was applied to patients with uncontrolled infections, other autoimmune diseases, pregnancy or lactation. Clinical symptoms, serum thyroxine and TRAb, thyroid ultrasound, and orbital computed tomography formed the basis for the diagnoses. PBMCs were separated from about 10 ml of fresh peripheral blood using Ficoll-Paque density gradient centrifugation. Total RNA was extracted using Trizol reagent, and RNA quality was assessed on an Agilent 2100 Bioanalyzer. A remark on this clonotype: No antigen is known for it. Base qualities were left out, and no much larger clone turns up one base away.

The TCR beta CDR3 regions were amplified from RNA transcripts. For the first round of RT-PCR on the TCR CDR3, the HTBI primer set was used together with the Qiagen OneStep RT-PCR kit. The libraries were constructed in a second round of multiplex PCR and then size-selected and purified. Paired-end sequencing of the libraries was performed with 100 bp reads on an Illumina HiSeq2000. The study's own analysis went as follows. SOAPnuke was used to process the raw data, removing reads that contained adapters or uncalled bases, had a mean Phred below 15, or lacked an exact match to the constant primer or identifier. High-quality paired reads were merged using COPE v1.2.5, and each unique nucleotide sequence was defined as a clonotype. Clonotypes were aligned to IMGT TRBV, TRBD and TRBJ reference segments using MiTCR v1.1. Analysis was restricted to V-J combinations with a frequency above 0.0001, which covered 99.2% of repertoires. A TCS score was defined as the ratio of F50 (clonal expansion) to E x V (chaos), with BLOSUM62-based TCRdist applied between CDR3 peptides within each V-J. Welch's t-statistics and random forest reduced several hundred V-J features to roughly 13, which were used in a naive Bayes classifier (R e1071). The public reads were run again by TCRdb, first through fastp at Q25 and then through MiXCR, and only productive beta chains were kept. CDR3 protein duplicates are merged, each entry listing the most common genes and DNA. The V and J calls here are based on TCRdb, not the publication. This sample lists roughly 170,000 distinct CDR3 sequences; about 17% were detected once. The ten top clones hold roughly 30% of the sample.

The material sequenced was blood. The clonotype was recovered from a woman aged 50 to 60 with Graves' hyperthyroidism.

The sequenced DNA: TGTGCCAGCAGCCAAGAACTCTACAATGAGCAGTTCTTC. It encodes CASSQELYNEQFF. The chain couples TRBV14 to TRBJ2-1, with the D gene not confidently named. Deletion took 0 bases off V and 3 bases off J, with a span of 3 bases between the germline ends. From the germline V gene, CDR1 is SGHDN and CDR2 is FVKESK. Taken from cysteine to phenylalanine, the CDR3 has 13 residues. The sequence is cut down to CDR3 DNA, 39 bases in frame from base 1.